This record concerns one T cell receptor (beta chain) sequence. The V end was cut by 10 bases, the J end by 0 bases, with 3 bases between. Germline loops: CDR1 KGHDR, CDR2 SFDVKD. The CDR3 is 11 amino acids. Here immunoSEQ multiplex PCR was the method, and the copy in TCRdb shows in-frame clones only, minus some. The table shows roughly 270,000 clones, with 90% to 95% occurring only once. This sample is part of a study of T cell responses to AZD1222 COVID-19 vaccine. This sequence originates from an adult who received the AZD1222 COVID-19 vaccine. Sequencing was performed on peripheral blood, taken 28 days after the second AZD1222 dose. The chain is built from TRBV24-1 and TRBJ1-3; no clear D. CDR3 bases: TGTGCCACGAGCTCTGGAAACACCATATATTTT. Translation gives CATSSGNTIYF.